Presented here are 9 T cell receptor beta chains from one specimen sequenced in a study of cytomegalovirus exposure and HLA in healthy donors. Amplification used 60 Vbeta primers and 13 Jbeta primers. TCRdb keeps only in-frame clones here, not all; method: immunoSEQ multiplex PCR. Here the sample spans 100,000 to 150,000 clones, approximately 85% being singletons. The sequencing input was PBMCs. The receptors originated from a male donor in good health and CMV-seropositive.

The chain carries TRBV7-2 and TRBJ2-5; weak D call: TRBD2 (5 bases). Matching the DNA end better, TRBJ2-7 makes the J call doubtful. The CDR3 spans 14 residues. Germline V gene sequence: CDR1 SGHTA, CDR2 FQGNSA. The CDR3 DNA follows: TGTGCCAGCAGCTTAGCGCGGGTGAACTACGAGCAGTACTTC. As protein: CASSLARVNYEQYF.

The chain employs TRBV5-8 and TRBJ2-7; the match to TRBD2 covers 10 bases. The CDR3 consists of 15 residues. The junction had 2 bases not matched to a gene; V was cut back by 1 base and J by 1 base. CDR1 is SGHTS and CDR2 is YDEGEE in the germline V gene. This chain's CDR3 is CASSLKREGSYEQYF. The CDR3 DNA reads as TGTGCCAGCAGCTTGAAGCGGGAGGGATCCTACGAGCAGTACTTC.

V gene TRBV7-3 combines with J gene TRBJ2-7; TRBD2 matches at 14 bases. CDR3 length: 18 amino acids. Germline lookup yields CDR1 SGHTA and CDR2 FQGTGA. The V segment lost 6 bases and the J segment 5 bases; nucleotides outside the gene matches: 15. This chain's CDR3 is CASSPGTSGSRRTDEQYF. The CDR3 DNA sequence: TGTGCCAGCAGTCCCGGGACTAGCGGGAGTCGGAGAACTGACGAGCAGTACTTC.

The chain employs TRBV9 and TRBJ2-5; the match to TRBD2 covers 8 bases. The germline V gene encodes CDR1 SGDLS and CDR2 YYNGEE. The CDR3 consists of 18 residues. V was clipped by 1 base and J by 0 bases; unmatched bases: 11. The CDR3 sequence: CASSVSLRGGGYQETQYF. Here the CDR3 DNA reads TGTGCCAGCAGCGTATCCCTTCGGGGGGGAGGCTACCAAGAGACCCAGTACTTC.

V usage is TRBV19 and J usage is TRBJ1-1; no reliable D call. Deletions cut 1 base from V and 1 base from J, with 4 bases between. CDR3 length: 13 amino acids. CDR1 and CDR2 from the germline V gene are LNHDA and SQIVND (reference sequence). CDR3 protein: CASSIGANTEAFF. CDR3 DNA: TGTGCCAGTAGTATAGGGGCGAACACTGAAGCTTTCTTT.

The chain has TRBV12-5 and TRBJ2-7; possibly TRBD2 for D (5 bases). The CDR3 length is 12 residues. V lost 7 bases and J lost 7, with 14 bases in between. Germline assignment: CDR1 LGHNT and CDR2 FRNRAP. The CDR3, as DNA: TGTGCTAGTGCCCTACTTGAGGGAGAGCAGTACTTC. This translates into CASALLEGEQYF. Full variable domain (remainder filled in from reference TRBV12-5 and TRBJ2-7): DARVTQTPRHKVTEMGQEVTMRCQPILGHNTVFWYRQTMMQGLELLAYFRNRAPLDDSGMPKDRFSAEMPDATLATLKIQPSEPRDSAVYFCASALLEGEQYFGPGTRLTVT.

This chain links TRBV28 with TRBJ2-7; 7 bases are shared with TRBD2. The trim removed 2 bases at V and 4 bases at J, leaving 11 bases unmatched. CDR1 and CDR2 from the germline V gene are MDHEN and SYDVKM. CDR3 length equals 16 residues. CDR3 residues: CASSLGTSGTIYEQYF. DNA of the CDR3: TGTGCCAGCAGTTTAGGGACCTCAGGGACTATTTACGAGCAGTACTTC. Filled out from reference TRBV28 and TRBJ2-7, the complete variable domain reads DVKVTQSSRYLVKRTGEKVFLECVQDMDHENMFWYRQDPGLGLRLIYFSYDVKMKEKGDIPEGYSVSREKKERFSLILESASTNQTSMYLCASSLGTSGTIYEQYFGPGTRLTVT.

The rearrangement joins TRBV7-2 to TRBJ1-1, with TRBD1 as a possible D gene (6 bases). V dropped 3 bases and J dropped 1 base, with 9 bases sitting between them. Germline V CDR1 and CDR2: SGHTA, FQGNSA. There are 14 residues in the CDR3. The CDR3 here is CASSFQTGNTEAFF. CDR3 nucleotides: TGTGCCAGCAGCTTTCAGACAGGGAACACTGAAGCTTTCTTT. Full variable domain (rest looked up from reference TRBV7-2 and TRBJ1-1): GAGVSQSPSNKVTEKGKDVELRCDPISGHTALYWYRQSLGQGLEFLIYFQGNSAPDKSGLPSDRFSAERTGGSVSTLTIQRTQQEDSAVYLCASSFQTGNTEAFFGQGTRLTVV.

This chain links TRBV30 with TRBJ2-7; D is perhaps TRBD2 (5 bases). In germline, CDR1 is GTSNPN, CDR2 SVGIG (reference sequence). The CDR3 covers 14 residues. V shed 2 bases and J shed 6 bases, with 17 bases lying between them. CDR3 sequence reads: CAWSLGGPWGEQYF. DNA of the CDR3: TGTGCCTGGAGTTTAGGCGGGCCATGGGGCGAGCAGTACTTC.